This record concerns one T cell receptor (beta chain) sequence. Its antigen remains unidentified. These data originate in a study of shared clonotypes between healthy human individuals. Terminally differentiated effector memory CD45RA+ cells were excluded by CCR7 positive selection of CD45RO-negative cells. Trimming took 5 bases from V and 4 from J; bases not matched to a gene: 11. The CDR3 is 16 residues long. Per the germline V gene, CDR1 is SGHAT and CDR2 is FQNNGV. TCRdb keeps only in-frame clones here, not all; method: immunoSEQ multiplex PCR. Of about 600,000 clones in the sample, around 95% were seen once. Study findings and constraints: Of the naive CD4 clonotypes, approximately 5% were shared across a handful of donors. Relative to their counterparts shared across all four donors, non-shared clonotypes exhibited diminished generation probabilities.

The sequence was obtained from a woman in her twenties or thirties in good health. The source material was naive CD8+ T cells sorted from blood. This chain uses TRBV11-2 with TRBJ2-7, with 10 bases aligning to TRBD2. CDR3 residues: CASSNLGLARVYEQYF. The CDR3 nucleotides are TGTGCCAGCAGCAACCTGGGACTAGCGCGGGTATACGAGCAGTACTTC.